This entry concerns a single T cell receptor (beta chain). Its target is not known. These data come from a study of cytomegalovirus exposure and HLA in healthy donors. Study background: The 130 or so validation repertoires, a later analysis reported, used the same platform as the approximately 670 repertoires from the first cohort.

Study-level points and caveats: The study put under 200 TCR beta chains on its list as cytomegalovirus-associated.

The germline CDR1 and CDR2 sequences are MDHEN and SYDVKM. V shed 4 bases, J shed 7 bases, and the junction held 7 bases outside the gene matches. This CDR3 is 15 amino acids long. Sequenced by immunoSEQ multiplex PCR; TCRdb stores in-frame clones only, minus some. The sample consists of approximately 56,000 clones, approximately 90% of them appearing once. Input material: PBMCs. This receptor was taken from a man in his late teens or twenties in good health and CMV-seronegative. This chain uses TRBV28 with TRBJ1-4, with TRBD1 matching 9 bases. In DNA, the CDR3 is TGTGCCAGCAGTTCCCAGGACAGGGGAGGTGAAAAACTGTTTTTT. Translation gives CASSSQDRGGEKLFF.